This is a list of T cell receptor beta chains from one sample in a study of blood T cell repertoires in COVID-19. Profiled with immunoSEQ multiplex PCR; TCRdb holds only in-frame clones, not every one. The sample lists around 180,000 clones, 85% occurring once. Sequenced input: peripheral blood. These receptors all come from a person aged 70 to 85 with COVID-19, enrolled during active disease. Both conserved end residues are part of each CDR3. The order of the fields is J gene, clone size, V gene, D gene, CDR3 protein, CDR3 DNA. A D gene is named only where the DNA matches it firmly. Not every row has a clone size; where given, it reads once, few, many or a size class.

j_call: TRBJ2-7
clone_size: .
v_call: TRBV7-2
d_call: .
cdr3_aa: CASSLDRAYEQYF
cdr3_nt: TGTGCCAGCAGCTTAGACAGGGCGTACGAGCAGTACTTC

j_call: TRBJ2-1
clone_size: few
v_call: TRBV7-8
d_call: TRBD1
cdr3_aa: CASRQPGQGTYNEQFF
cdr3_nt: TGTGCCAGCAGGCAACCGGGACAGGGTACCTACAATGAGCAGTTCTTC

j_call: TRBJ1-1
clone_size: .
v_call: TRBV19
d_call: TRBD1
cdr3_aa: CASSISRQGEMNTEAFF
cdr3_nt: TGTGCCAGTAGTATTAGCAGACAGGGGGAGATGAACACTGAAGCTTTCTTT

j_call: TRBJ1-2
clone_size: once
v_call: TRBV6-5
d_call: .
cdr3_aa: CASQRKRTAENGYTF
cdr3_nt: TGTGCCAGCCAAAGGAAGAGGACAGCGGAGAATGGCTACACCTTC

j_call: TRBJ2-1
clone_size: once
v_call: TRBV5-4
d_call: .
cdr3_aa: CASSLGATSRGNEQFF
cdr3_nt: TGTGCCAGCAGCTTGGGGGCCACCTCTCGGGGCAATGAGCAGTTCTTC

j_call: TRBJ1-5
clone_size: .
v_call: TRBV4-2
d_call: TRBD1
cdr3_aa: CASSQTTGGFSQPQHF
cdr3_nt: TGTGCCAGCAGCCAAACGACAGGGGGCTTTTCTCAGCCCCAGCATTTT

j_call: TRBJ2-3
clone_size: .
v_call: TRBV21-1
d_call: .
cdr3_aa: CASSKARESSFASGKVADTQYF
cdr3_nt: TGTGCCAGCAGCAAAGCGCGGGAGAGTTCTTTCGCTAGCGGGAAGGTCGCAGATACGCAGTATTTT

j_call: TRBJ1-5
clone_size: .
v_call: TRBV6-1
d_call: .
cdr3_aa: CASSNSPNQPQHF
cdr3_nt: TGTGCCAGCAGTAACAGCCCCAATCAGCCCCAGCATTTT

j_call: TRBJ1-5
clone_size: many
v_call: TRBV2
d_call: .
cdr3_aa: CASSKDSDQPQHF
cdr3_nt: TGTGCCAGCAGTAAGGACAGCGATCAGCCCCAGCATTTT

j_call: TRBJ2-6
clone_size: .
v_call: TRBV18
d_call: .
cdr3_aa: CASSPSVSGANVLTF
cdr3_nt: TGTGCCAGCTCACCGTCAGTCTCTGGGGCCAACGTCCTGACTTTC

j_call: TRBJ2-7
clone_size: few
v_call: TRBV5-5
d_call: .
cdr3_aa: CASSLGVAVTYEQYF
cdr3_nt: TGTGCCAGCAGCTTGGGGGTAGCGGTAACCTACGAGCAGTACTTC

j_call: TRBJ1-3
clone_size: .
v_call: TRBV5-1
d_call: TRBD1
cdr3_aa: CASSLLGQGASGNTIYF
cdr3_nt: TGCGCCAGCAGCTTATTGGGACAGGGGGCTTCTGGAAACACCATATATTTT

j_call: TRBJ1-5
clone_size: .
v_call: TRBV28
d_call: .
cdr3_aa: CASSLPGQPQHF
cdr3_nt: TGTGCCAGCAGTTTACCCGGTCAGCCCCAGCATTTT

j_call: TRBJ2-1
clone_size: .
v_call: TRBV7-3
d_call: TRBD2
cdr3_aa: CASSLGGLTSGGSNEQFF
cdr3_nt: TGTGCCAGCAGCTTAGGAGGCCTGACTAGCGGGGGATCAAATGAGCAGTTCTTC

j_call: TRBJ2-7
clone_size: .
v_call: TRBV10-3
d_call: TRBD1
cdr3_aa: CATKLDRAEQYF
cdr3_nt: TGTGCCACTAAGCTCGACAGGGCCGAGCAGTACTTC

j_call: TRBJ1-5
clone_size: .
v_call: TRBV5-8
d_call: TRBD1
cdr3_aa: CASSFHRGIGSNQPQHF
cdr3_nt: TGTGCCAGCAGCTTCCACAGGGGTATTGGATCCAATCAGCCCCAGCATTTT